The 18 T cell receptor beta chains presented below share a single source sample, sequenced in a study of cytotoxic CD8 clonotypes in ibrutinib-treated CLL. The repertoire was sequenced with immunoSEQ multiplex PCR; TCRdb's copy has only in-frame clones and lacks some. This sample has some 140,000 clones; under 95% occur once, and the top ten carry 10% to 12%. The specimen was PBMCs, collected after 12 months of ibrutinib treatment. These TCRs come from a human donor with chronic lymphocytic leukemia.

The chain combines TRBV7-3 with TRBJ1-2; possibly TRBD1 for D (5 bases). The CDR3 totals 14 residues. V lost 0 bases and J lost 3, with 8 bases in between. Germline-derived CDR1 and CDR2 are SGHTA and FQGTGA. CDR3 sequence reads: CASSLTVQDYGYTF. CDR3 in DNA: TGTGCCAGCAGCTTAACTGTACAGGACTATGGCTACACCTTC.

The chain combines TRBV2 with TRBJ2-7; D uncertain. The germline gives CDR1 SNHLY, CDR2 FYNNEI. The CDR3 has 11 amino acids. V lost 11 bases and J 0 bases, leaving 8 bases between the germline ends. The DNA of the CDR3 is TGTGCCGTAACCAGCTCCTACGAGCAGTACTTC. Encoded protein: CAVTSSYEQYF.

This chain links TRBV7-2 with TRBJ2-5, with 10 bases identical to TRBD2. Trimming at V came to 1 base and at J to 5 bases, leaving 7 bases not matched to a gene. The germline gives CDR1 SGHTA, CDR2 FQGNSA. CDR3 length equals 16 residues. This CDR3 is CASSLVLAGGYETQYF. CDR3 nucleotides: TGTGCCAGCAGCTTAGTGTTAGCGGGAGGTTACGAGACCCAGTACTTC.

This clone was recorded only once. The chain is built from TRBV7-9 and TRBJ1-2; no definite D call. The germline CDR1 and CDR2 sequences are SEHNR and FQNEAQ (reference sequence). The CDR3 has 15 residues. Deletions cut 6 bases from V and 4 bases from J, with 18 bases between. In nucleotides, the CDR3 is TGTGCCAGCAGGGCCTCCGGGGATAGGAGCTATGGCTACACCTTC. Translating it yields CASRASGDRSYGYTF. Based on the CDR3 plus reference TRBV7-9 and TRBJ1-2, the full variable domain is DTGVSQNPRHKITKRGQNVTFRCDPISEHNRLYWYRQTLGQGPEFLTYFQNEAQLEKSRLLSDRFSAERPKGSFSTLEIQRTEQGDSAMYLCASRASGDRSYGYTFGSGTRLTVV.

The CDR3 region has the DNA TGTGCCAGCAGCTTCGGTAGCACAGATACGCAGTATTTT. Translating gives CASSFGSTDTQYF. The genes are TRBV7-6 and TRBJ2-3; D not resolved. Germline V CDR1 and CDR2: SGHVS, FNYEAQ. Trimming took off 3 bases at V and 0 bases at J, with 4 bases between the two ends. CDR3 length: 13 amino acids.

This chain joins TRBV19 and TRBJ2-5; perhaps TRBD2 as D (5 bases). Looked up from germline, CDR1 is LNHDA and CDR2 is SQIVND (reference sequence). The CDR3 loop spans 13 amino acids. V lost 3 bases to trimming and J lost 5 bases, with 10 bases between them. The CDR3 bases are TGTGCCAGTAGTATGTGGGGAGAGGAGACCCAGTACTTC. As protein: CASSMWGEETQYF.

This sequence joins TRBV27 and TRBJ1-5, with D perhaps TRBD1 (6 bases). This CDR3 region has 13 residues. V was shortened by 4 bases and J by 5 bases, with 9 bases between the two germline ends. From germline, CDR1 is MNHEY and CDR2 SMNVEV (reference sequence). As DNA, the CDR3 is TGTGCCAGCAGTTACAGGGTCTATCAGCCCCAGCATTTT. Amino acid sequence: CASSYRVYQPQHF.

This chain joins TRBV2 and TRBJ1-1, with D perhaps matching TRBD1 (5 bases). CDR3 length: 13 residues. Germline CDR1 reads SNHLY; CDR2 reads FYNNEI. Deletions cut 2 bases from V and 4 bases from J, with 8 bases between. The CDR3 nucleotides read TGTGCCAGCAGTGAAAGGGGTAGCACTGAAGCTTTCTTT. Its translation: CASSERGSTEAFF. The whole variable domain, remainder taken from reference TRBV2 and TRBJ1-1, is EPEVTQTPSHQVTQMGQEVILRCVPISNHLYFYWYRQILGQKVEFLVSFYNNEISEKSEIFDDQFSVERPDGSNFTLKIRSTKLEDSAMYFCASSERGSTEAFFGQGTRLTVV.

V usage is TRBV19 and J usage is TRBJ1-5; the match to TRBD1 covers 7 bases. J gave up 7 bases and V 5 bases, and 11 bases lay outside the gene matches. From germline, CDR1 is LNHDA and CDR2 SQIVND (reference sequence). The CDR3 has 15 residues. CDR3 sequence: CASSPDREHRQPQHF. Written as DNA, the CDR3 is TGTGCCAGTAGTCCCGACAGGGAGCATCGACAGCCCCAGCATTTT. Based on the CDR3 plus reference TRBV19 and TRBJ1-5, the full variable domain is DGGITQSPKYLFRKEGQNVTLSCEQNLNHDAMYWYRQDPGQGLRLIYYSQIVNDFQKGDIAEGYSVSREKKESFPLTVTSAQKNPTAFYLCASSPDREHRQPQHFGDGTRLSIL.

The chain uses TRBV5-5 and TRBJ1-2, with TRBD1 matching over 7 bases. Germline loops: CDR1 SGHKS, CDR2 YYEKEE (reference sequence). V was pared by 5 bases and J by 0 bases, with 4 bases of the junction left unmatched. This CDR3 has 14 residues. The CDR3 here is CASSPDRANYGYTF. CDR3 DNA: TGTGCCAGCAGTCCTGACAGGGCTAACTATGGCTACACCTTC.

This clone has a single count. The chain uses TRBV7-9 and TRBJ2-1, with TRBD2 matching 11 bases. Germline lookup yields CDR1 SEHNR and CDR2 FQNEAQ (reference sequence). This CDR3 comprises 17 residues. The V and J ends lost 5 bases and 4 bases, in that order; junction bases with no gene match: 10. CDR3 nucleotides: TGTGCCAGCAGCGATACGACTAGCGGGAATTTTTACAATGAGCAGTTCTTC. Its protein product is CASSDTTSGNFYNEQFF.

V usage is TRBV27 and J usage is TRBJ2-1; 7 nucleotides line up with TRBD2. Germline assignment: CDR1 MNHEY and CDR2 SMNVEV (reference sequence). This CDR3 comprises 16 residues. V gave up 3 bases and J gave up 3 bases; unmatched junction bases: 8. This CDR3 reads CASSFPTGGRYNEQFF. The CDR3 region has the DNA TGTGCCAGCAGTTTTCCCACGGGGGGTCGCTACAATGAGCAGTTCTTC.

The V gene is TRBV6-5, the J gene TRBJ1-2, with D perhaps matching TRBD1 (5 bases). The CDR3 has 13 amino acids. V lost 6 bases and J lost 6, with 14 bases in between. CDR1 MNHEY and CDR2 SVGAGI come from the germline V gene. CDR3 bases: TGTGCCAGCAGCACGCCGGGGACGGATGGCTACACCTTC. Translation: CASSTPGTDGYTF.

This clone occurred once. The chain couples TRBV9 to TRBJ1-3; D not certain. The V gene's germline CDR1 is SGDLS and CDR2 YYNGEE. V was clipped by 3 bases and J by 0 bases, with 4 bases between them. This CDR3 contains 13 residues. The chain's CDR3 is CASSGYSGNTIYF. The CDR3 nucleotides are TGTGCCAGCAGCGGATACTCTGGAAACACCATATATTTT.

The chain uses TRBV2 and TRBJ1-4, with 9 bases fitting TRBD1. The CDR3 extends over 15 amino acids. Germline CDR1 and CDR2: SNHLY and FYNNEI. J was trimmed by 8 bases and V by 8 bases; bases with no gene match: 12. The CDR3 DNA reads as TGTGCCAGCTTGGGACAGGGCGGTTTAAGCGAAAAACTGTTTTTT. Its protein is CASLGQGGLSEKLFF. Together with reference TRBV2 and TRBJ1-4, the CDR3 gives the full variable domain: EPEVTQTPSHQVTQMGQEVILRCVPISNHLYFYWYRQILGQKVEFLVSFYNNEISEKSEIFDDQFSVERPDGSNFTLKIRSTKLEDSAMYFCASLGQGGLSEKLFFGSGTQLSVL.

This clone was seen just once. The chain is built from TRBV29-1 and TRBJ2-3; D uncertain. Germline CDR1 reads SQVTM; CDR2 reads ANQGSEA. The CDR3 consists of 13 residues. Trimming shortened V by 4 bases and J by 0 bases, and 8 bases separated the two germline ends. Here the CDR3 DNA reads TGCAGCGTTGGCGCGGACAGCACAGATACGCAGTATTTT. It codes for CSVGADSTDTQYF.

The gene calls are TRBV28 and TRBJ2-7; D is ambiguous. Germline V CDR1 and CDR2: MDHEN, SYDVKM. This CDR3 contains 13 residues. Trimming removed 6 bases from V and 3 bases from J, with 12 bases in between. The CDR3 nucleotides read TGTGCCAGCAGATCGGACGTAGGCTACGAGCAGTACTTC. Its protein is CASRSDVGYEQYF.

The gene calls are TRBV27 and TRBJ2-1; D is possibly TRBD1 or TRBD2 (5 bases each). The CDR3 covers 14 residues. Germline lookup yields CDR1 MNHEY and CDR2 SMNVEV (reference sequence). With 4 bases removed from V and 0 bases from J, the gap between germline ends came to 7 bases. The CDR3 loop reads CASSWGSSYNEQFF. CDR3 in DNA: TGTGCCAGCAGTTGGGGGAGCTCCTACAATGAGCAGTTCTTC.